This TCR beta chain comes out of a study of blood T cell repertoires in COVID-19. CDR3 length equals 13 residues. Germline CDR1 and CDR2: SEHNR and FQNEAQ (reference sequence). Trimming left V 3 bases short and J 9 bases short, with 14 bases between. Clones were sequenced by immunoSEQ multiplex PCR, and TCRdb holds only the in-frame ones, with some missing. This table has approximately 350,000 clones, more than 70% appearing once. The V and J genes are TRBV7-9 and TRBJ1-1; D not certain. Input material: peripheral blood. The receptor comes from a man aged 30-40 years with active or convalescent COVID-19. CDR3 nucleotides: TGTGCCAGCAGCTTTCTTACAGTAGTGCAAGCTTTCTTT. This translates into CASSFLTVVQAFF.